Below, 8 T cell receptor beta chains from the same sample are listed, as sequenced in a study of shared clonotypes between healthy human individuals. The protocol was immunoSEQ multiplex PCR, while the TCRdb copy is restricted to in-frame clones and leaves out a portion. The table shows a few hundred thousand clones, with around 80% occurring only once. What was sequenced was PBMCs. The receptors derive from a woman in her forties in good health. Some clones in this sample may be carry-over from other donors' samples.

The genes are TRBV14 and TRBJ2-7; a possible D gene is TRBD2 (5 bases). This CDR3 region has 16 residues. Trimming left V 0 bases short and J 2 bases short, with 14 bases between. CDR1 is SGHDN, CDR2 FVKESK, per germline. The CDR3 region is CASSQDRLAGAYEQYF. The CDR3 DNA follows: TGTGCCAGCAGCCAAGATAGGCTAGCTGGGGCCTACGAGCAGTACTTC.

The V call is TRBV28, the J call TRBJ1-2, with 8 positions matching TRBD1. From germline, CDR1 is MDHEN and CDR2 SYDVKM. This CDR3 is 15 amino acids long. V lost 6 bases to trimming and J lost 3 bases; unmatched junction nucleotides: 9. Here the CDR3 DNA reads TGTGCCAGCAGGGGGACAGGCGCGGCTTACTATGGCTACACCTTC. Translating it yields CASRGTGAAYYGYTF.

This chain links TRBV5-1 with TRBJ2-5; 12 bases align to TRBD1. V gave up 0 bases and J gave up 4 bases; unmatched junction bases: 7. CDR3 length: 17 amino acids. CDR1 SGHRS and CDR2 YFSETQ come from the germline V gene. The CDR3 DNA reads as TGCGCCAGCAGCTTGGGAACCGGGACAGGGGGCTTAGAGACCCAGTACTTC. Its translation: CASSLGTGTGGLETQYF.

The genes are TRBV2 and TRBJ2-3; 9 positions agree with TRBD1. The CDR3 runs 14 residues. The ends lost 4 bases at V and 3 bases at J; junction bases unmatched: 2. The germline CDR1 and CDR2 sequences are SNHLY and FYNNEI. CDR3 sequence (DNA): TGTGCCAGCAGTGCGGACAGGGGAACAGATACGCAGTATTTT. It translates to CASSADRGTDTQYF.

Notes on this clone: Other DNA variants within this sample encode the same CDR3. V is TRBV5-1 and J is TRBJ2-3; no reliable D call. The CDR3 has 15 residues. Germline V lookup: CDR1 SGHRS, CDR2 YFSETQ. V lost 0 bases to trimming and J lost 0 bases, with 8 bases between them. CDR3 sequence reads: CASSLVSASTDTQYF. The CDR3 region has the DNA TGCGCCAGCAGCTTGGTTTCAGCTAGCACAGATACGCAGTATTTT.

CDR3 protein: CASTGWELTGELFF. CDR3 nucleotides: TGTGCCAGCACCGGTTGGGAGCTCACCGGGGAGCTGTTTTTT. The chain has TRBV7-6 and TRBJ2-2, with a tentative D call TRBD2 (5 bases). Germline CDR1 is SGHVS and CDR2 is FNYEAQ. The V end lost 7 bases, the J end lost 4 bases, and 13 bases lay between the germline ends. The CDR3 is 14 amino acids. Looking up the rest from reference TRBV7-6 and TRBJ2-2 gives the full variable domain: GAGVSQSPRYKVTKRGQDVALRCDPISGHVSLYWYRQALGQGPEFLTYFNYEAQQDKSGLPNDRFSAERPEGSISTLTIQRTEQRDSAMYRCASTGWELTGELFFGEGSRLTVL.

The count of this clone is one. The chain couples TRBV27 to TRBJ1-1; TRBD1 might be the D (6 bases). CDR3 length: 14 residues. V lost 5 bases, J lost 6 bases, and 16 bases lay in between. Germline CDR1 MNHEY, CDR2 SMNVEV (reference sequence). CDR3 nucleotide sequence: TGTGCCAGCAGTAAGGCGACAGGAAAGGCTGAAGCTTTCTTT. Its translation: CASSKATGKAEAFF.

The chain uses TRBV9 and TRBJ1-5; D not certain. V was clipped by 0 bases and J by 0 bases, with 7 bases between them. This CDR3 spans 15 amino acids. In germline, CDR1 is SGDLS, CDR2 YYNGEE. The CDR3 loop reads CASSVDAYSNQPQHF. The CDR3 nucleotides are TGTGCCAGCAGCGTAGATGCCTATAGCAATCAGCCCCAGCATTTT.